This paragraph reports one T cell receptor (beta chain). The entry originates in a study of blood T cell repertoires in COVID-19. Overall study: Acute-phase and convalescent COVID-19 samples originated in the United States, Italy and Spain. PBMCs, B-cell-depleted T cells, or T cells were the source of the cDNA or gDNA that made up the material.

Some clones are missing from TCRdb's copy, which holds only in-frame ones; the method was immunoSEQ multiplex PCR. This table has about 530,000 clones, roughly nine tenths appearing once. The receptor was derived from a woman aged 45-65 years with COVID-19, enrolled during active disease. The specimen was peripheral blood.

CDR3 amino acids: CASSQHPQGQQPQHF. In DNA, the CDR3 is TGTGCCAGCAGTCAACACCCTCAGGGCCAGCAGCCCCAGCATTTT. The V gene is TRBV6-5, the J gene TRBJ1-5, with D possibly matching TRBD1 (5 bases). CDR3 length: 15 amino acids. Trimming cost V 5 bases and J 7 bases, with 18 bases left between them. CDR1 and CDR2 from the germline V gene are MNHEY and SVGAGI.